A few counts support the clone carrying this T cell receptor beta chain. Antigen: not known. Sample barcodes and UMIs were carried by the TCR alpha and TCR beta cDNA libraries that 5'RACE generated with constant-segment primers. In TCRdb, the 5' RACE reads were re-called with MiXCR into one record per CDR3 protein. The sample shows 140,000 or so distinct CDR3 sequences, 15% to 20% of them seen only once. The sample belongs to a study of T-cell memory formation after mild COVID-19. Across the whole study: TCR clusters were mostly confined to one donor each. Study results and limitations: Unconfirmed was the SARS-CoV-2 specificity of second-wave clones that peaked on day 37.

V trimming: 4 bases; J trimming: 7 bases; junction bases outside the gene matches: 9. The CDR3 is made up of 13 amino acids. The germline V gene has CDR1 DFQATT and CDR2 SNEGSKA (reference sequence). Sequenced material: PBMCs or a T cell subset sorted from them (not recorded which). This chain connects TRBV20-1 to TRBJ2-7, with 8 bases that match TRBD2. The receptor's source is an adult woman who had mild COVID-19 (a few samples of this study predate the infection). Cell type and time point are not known. CDR3 residues: CSATPGLVIEQYF. The CDR3 DNA reads TGCAGTGCTACCCCGGGACTAGTGATAGAGCAGTACTTC.